A single sample is the source of the 25 T cell receptor beta chains below, sequenced in a study of blood T cells in healthy people across ages. A second PCR, run for about 7 to 11 cycles, used a sample-barcoded 5' primer plus a J-beta primer mix. TCRdb re-called the 5' RACE reads with MiXCR, one entry per CDR3 protein. The sample includes 850,000 or so distinct CDR3 sequences, less than 35% of them seen just once. The sequenced material came from blood. Source of these receptors: a woman aged 80 or over in good health.

This clonotype appeared many times. The chain links TRBV7-2 to TRBJ2-5; D might be TRBD1 (6 bases). The CDR3 extends over 15 amino acids. V shed 5 bases and J shed 6 bases, with 19 bases lying between them. Germline lookup yields CDR1 SGHTA and CDR2 FQGNSA. Written as DNA, the CDR3 is TGTGCCAGCAGCCCGTCAGGGGTACGGGGAAAGACCCAGTACTTC. Protein: CASSPSGVRGKTQYF.

This clonotype was detected many times. The chain has TRBV11-2 and TRBJ2-6; D gene uncertain. V shed 1 base and J shed 4 bases, with 11 bases lying between them. Germline V gene lookup returns CDR1 SGHAT and CDR2 FQNNGV. CDR3 length equals 16 residues. DNA for the CDR3: TGTGCCAGCAGCTTAGTGGTTTCGGCGGGGGCCAACGTCCTGACTTTC. Translation: CASSLVVSAGANVLTF.

The DNA of the CDR3 is TGTGCCAGCAGCTTAGGGGACAGGGGGACCAAAAACATTCAGTACTTC. This sequence encodes CASSLGDRGTKNIQYF. The chain has TRBV7-2 and TRBJ2-4; 11 positions match TRBD1. V lost 1 base and J lost 2; bases outside the gene matches: 1. The CDR3 totals 16 residues. CDR1 and CDR2 from the germline V gene are SGHTA and FQGNSA.

This clonotype was counted at least ten times. The J gene is TRBJ1-1, the V gene TRBV7-2, with D perhaps TRBD1 (5 bases). In germline, CDR1 is SGHTA, CDR2 FQGNSA. The CDR3 has 13 amino acids. The ends were cut back, 5 bases at V and 1 base at J, with 8 bases in the middle. CDR3 residues: CASSPRENTEAFF. CDR3 sequence (DNA): TGTGCCAGCAGCCCCAGGGAGAACACTGAAGCTTTCTTT.

This clonotype was observed a few times. V is TRBV9 and J is TRBJ2-3; no firm D call. The CDR3 sequence is 15 residues long. The V and J ends lost 0 bases and 7 bases respectively, with 15 bases between them. Germline assignment: CDR1 SGDLS and CDR2 YYNGEE. CDR3 in DNA: TGTGCCAGCAGCGTAGCGTTAGGGTATCAAAATACGCAGTATTTT. Amino acids: CASSVALGYQNTQYF.

This clonotype came up many times. The chain joins TRBV5-1 to TRBJ2-1, with 10 bases lining up with TRBD2. CDR1 is SGHRS and CDR2 is YFSETQ in the germline V gene. With 4 bases clipped from V and 7 bases from J, the junction kept 8 bases outside the gene matches. The CDR3 is 15 amino acids. For the CDR3, the DNA is TGCGCCAGCAGCCTGGAACCTAGCGGGAGTAATGAGCAGTTCTTC. Amino acids: CASSLEPSGSNEQFF.

This clonotype has ten or more counts. The genes are TRBV7-8 and TRBJ2-1; tentatively, D is TRBD1 (6 bases). Germline V gene data show CDR1 as SGHVS and CDR2 as FQNEAQ. The CDR3 runs to 16 residues. Trimming removed 1 base at V and 2 bases at J, with 12 bases between. CDR3 region: CASSLEAGVAYNEQFF. CDR3 DNA sequence: TGTGCCAGCAGCTTAGAAGCAGGGGTGGCCTACAATGAGCAGTTCTTC.

The CDR3 coding sequence is TGCGCCAGCAGCCTGGACTTCAGGAGGGATCAGCCCCAGCATTTT. Its protein product is CASSLDFRRDQPQHF. J is TRBJ1-5 and V is TRBV4-3; D is ambiguous. The V end was cut by 4 bases, the J end by 5 bases, with 15 bases between. The CDR3 is 15 amino acids. Germline CDR1 reads LGHNA; CDR2 reads YSLEER.

The chain has TRBV20-1 and TRBJ2-7; 7 nucleotides match TRBD1. There are 14 residues in the CDR3. The junction had 13 bases not matched to a gene; V was cut back by 5 bases and J by 6 bases. Per the germline V gene, CDR1 is DFQATT and CDR2 is SNEGSKA (reference sequence). As DNA, the CDR3 is TGCAGTGCTGCCGGACAGGCACCTACGGGCGAGCAGTACTTC. This sequence encodes CSAAGQAPTGEQYF.

At least ten counts were recorded for this clonotype. The chain recombines TRBV20-1 with TRBJ2-3; 11 nucleotides agree with TRBD2. Trimming cost V 3 bases and J 2 bases; bases outside gene matches: 4. CDR1 and CDR2 (germline): DFQATT, SNEGSKA (reference sequence). The CDR3 has 15 amino acids. CDR3 nucleotides: TGCAGTGCTAGTACTAGCGGGGGATACACAGATACGCAGTATTTT. Residues: CSASTSGGYTDTQYF.

Comments on this clonotype: Given the absence of the conserved phenylalanine or tryptophan at the CDR3 end, a read error is likely. The chain couples TRBV9 to TRBJ2-1; 8 nucleotides align to TRBD2. CDR1 is SGDLS, CDR2 YYNGEE, per germline. The CDR3 contains 14 residues. Here the CDR3 reads CASSVRTSHNKQFV. CDR3 bases: TGTGCCAGCAGCGTGCGGACTAGCCACAATAAGCAGTTCGTC.

This clonotype was found a few times. The CDR3 DNA reads as TGTGCCAGCACCCCGTTGGCGTTTGACACTGAAGCTTTCTTT. Its translation is CASTPLAFDTEAFF. The gene calls are TRBV5-5 and TRBJ1-1; D uncertain. From germline, CDR1 is SGHKS and CDR2 YYEKEE (reference sequence). The CDR3 covers 14 residues. Trimming left V 6 bases short and J 3 bases short, with 15 bases between.

The sample holds one count of this clonotype. This rearrangement joins TRBV12-3 or TRBV12-4 to TRBJ1-4, with D unclear. V lost 5 bases to trimming and J lost 12 bases, with 19 bases between them. This CDR3 is built from 14 residues. CDR3 in amino acids: CASSVGMTWEELFF. CDR3 DNA: TGTGCCAGCAGTGTGGGTATGACTTGGGAAGAACTGTTTTTT.

About this clonotype: One end of the junction is discordant with germline, which a read error may explain. The V call is TRBV11-2, the J call TRBJ2-1; 7 positions match TRBD2. There are 15 residues in the CDR3. Germline V gives CDR1 SGHAT, CDR2 FQNNGV. The CDR3 coding sequence is TGTGCCAGCAGCTTAAGCGGCAGGGACTACGATGAGCAGTTCTTC. Translation gives CASSLSGRDYDEQFF.

The V call is TRBV20-1, the J call TRBJ2-7; a weak D match, TRBD2 (6 bases). V shed 4 bases and J shed 3 bases, with 19 bases lying between them. This CDR3 comprises 15 residues. Per germline, CDR1 DFQATT and CDR2 SNEGSKA (reference sequence). The CDR3 loop is CSAKLEGFVSYEQYF. DNA of the CDR3: TGCAGTGCTAAACTGGAGGGGTTCGTTAGCTACGAGCAGTACTTC.

Turning to this clonotype: This clone may be a read error of a much larger clone one base away. This chain uses TRBV3-1 with TRBJ2-3; perhaps TRBD1 as D (5 bases). The CDR3 is made up of 16 amino acids. Trimming shortened V by 1 base and J by 2 bases, and 13 bases separated the two germline ends. Germline V gene lookup returns CDR1 LGHDT and CDR2 YNNKEL (reference sequence). The CDR3 sequence is CASSQAGQGNTDTQYF. DNA for the CDR3: TGTGCCAGCAGCCAAGCCGGGCAGGGCAACACAGATACGCAGTATTTT.

The chain combines TRBV7-6 with TRBJ2-5; 12 positions agree with TRBD2. CDR3 length equals 16 residues. Germline CDR1 is SGHVS and CDR2 is FNYEAQ. V gave up 4 bases and J gave up 2 bases; unmatched junction bases: 5. The chain's CDR3 is CASSSSSGGAQETQYF. In DNA form, the CDR3 reads TGTGCCAGCAGCTCATCTAGCGGGGGGGCGCAAGAGACCCAGTACTTC.

Concerning this clonotype: This may stem from a read error, because a much larger clone lies one nucleotide away. The rearrangement joins TRBV7-2 to TRBJ2-3, with 14 bases that match TRBD2. The CDR3 is 15 amino acids. The germline V gene encodes CDR1 SGHTA and CDR2 FQGNSA. As DNA, the CDR3 is TGTGCCAACAGCAGACTAGCGGGGGGGCAAGATACGCAGTATTTT. Translating it yields CANSRLAGGQDTQYF.

A word on this clonotype: A much larger clone lies one base from this, so it may be a read error. The chain uses TRBV20-1 and TRBJ2-7; weak D call: TRBD1 (6 bases). CDR1 is DFQATT and CDR2 is SNEGSKA in the germline V gene (reference sequence). V was pared by 4 bases and J by 2 bases, with 9 bases between. This CDR3 is built from 12 residues. The DNA for the CDR3 is TGCAGTGCTACCGGGACAACCTACGAGCAGTACTTC. Amino acid sequence: CSATGTTYEQYF.

The chain carries TRBV7-9 and TRBJ1-5, with 10 bases fitting TRBD1. The CDR3 totals 14 residues. Germline values: CDR1 SEHNR, CDR2 FQNEAQ (reference sequence). J was trimmed by 2 bases and V by 8 bases; bases with no gene match: 3. The CDR3 here is CASGGTGGNQPQHF. The CDR3 DNA reads as TGTGCCAGCGGGGGGACAGGGGGCAATCAGCCCCAGCATTTT.

This clonotype appeared a few times. V and J are TRBV6-2 or TRBV6-3 and TRBJ2-3; 10 bases agree with TRBD1. Trimming took 0 bases from V and 3 from J; bases not matched to a gene: 3. The germline CDR1 and CDR2 sequences are MNHEY and SVGEGT. This CDR3 contains 16 residues. In nucleotides, the CDR3 is TGTGCCAGCAGTTACTCCGGGACAGGGGCGACAGATACGCAGTATTTT. It encodes CASSYSGTGATDTQYF.

A note on this clonotype: A read error is possible here, since a much larger clone lies one base away. CDR3 nucleotides: TGTGCCATCAATCGGGGGGCGCTCACTGAAGCTTTCTTT. This codes for CAINRGALTEAFF. The chain is built from TRBV10-3 and TRBJ1-1; a possible D gene is TRBD1 (6 bases). V lost 7 bases and J 4 bases, leaving 13 bases between the germline ends. This CDR3 spans 13 amino acids. Germline assignment: CDR1 ENHRY and CDR2 SYGVKD.

A word on this clonotype: This may stem from a read error, because a much larger clone lies one nucleotide away. The chain uses TRBV6-5 and TRBJ2-1; TRBD2 matches at 8 bases. J gave up 5 bases and V 1 base, and 13 bases lay outside the gene matches. The CDR3 sequence is 18 residues long. Germline CDR1 reads MNHEY; CDR2 reads SVGAGI. The CDR3 DNA follows: TGTGCCAGCAGTTACTTTTCTAAGCGGGGGACCACGCACAATGAGCAGTTCTTC. Translated, it gives CASSYFSKRGTTHNEQFF.

The chain uses TRBV30 and TRBJ1-1; D remains ambiguous. The CDR3 covers 14 residues. V lost 3 bases, J lost 2 bases, and 13 bases lay in between. The germline V gene has CDR1 GTSNPN and CDR2 SVGIG (reference sequence). CDR3 coding DNA: TGTGCCTGGAGCCAAGAAATAAAAAACACTGAAGCTTTCTTT. As protein: CAWSQEIKNTEAFF.

The V gene is TRBV15, the J gene TRBJ1-1, with 8 bases aligning to TRBD1. Germline CDR1 and CDR2: LNHNV and YYDKDF (reference sequence). The trim removed 3 bases at V and 1 base at J, leaving 4 bases unmatched. The length of the CDR3 is 15 residues. The CDR3, as DNA: TGTGCCACCAGCAGCTGGACAGGGAAGAACACTGAAGCTTTCTTT. Residues: CATSSWTGKNTEAFF.